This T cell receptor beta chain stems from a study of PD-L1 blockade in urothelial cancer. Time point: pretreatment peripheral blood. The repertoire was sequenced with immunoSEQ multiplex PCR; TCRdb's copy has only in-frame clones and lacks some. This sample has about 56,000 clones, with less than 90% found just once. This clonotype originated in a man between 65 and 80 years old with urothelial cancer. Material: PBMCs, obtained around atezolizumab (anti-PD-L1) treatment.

The CDR3 bases are TGTGCCAGCAGTGACCAGGGGGCTTTGGGATGGGCCCCTAATGAAAAACTGTTTTTT. This codes for CASSDQGALGWAPNEKLFF. The V call is TRBV6-4, the J call TRBJ1-4; 8 nucleotides line up with TRBD1. CDR3 size: 19 residues. Germline CDR1 is MRHNA and CDR2 is SNTAGT. V was clipped by 2 bases and J by 3 bases; unmatched bases: 14.